This T cell receptor beta chain derives from a study of cytomegalovirus exposure and HLA in healthy donors. Study-level findings and limits: The authors confirmed in vitro that three CMV-associated chains were specific for CMV antigens. Most sequenced TCRs were rare (though some public TCRs occurred in many donors). In an earlier analysis, about 87% or about 30%: the productive usage of most TCR beta V segments.

A few counts support this clone. Its antigen is currently unknown. CDR1 and CDR2 from the germline V gene are SGHRS and YFSETQ. The CDR3 sequence is 14 residues long. V shed 3 bases and J 1 base; nucleotides not matched to a gene: 1. Vbeta (60) and Jbeta (13) primers were used in the PCR. Clones were sequenced by immunoSEQ multiplex PCR, and TCRdb holds only the in-frame ones, with some missing. The sample has over 100,000 clones, over 60% seen once. The chain couples TRBV5-1 to TRBJ2-5; TRBD1 aligns across 9 bases. The material sequenced was PBMCs. This receptor was obtained from a woman aged 30 to 39 in good health and CMV-seropositive. The CDR3 is CASSSGQGQETQYF. The CDR3, as DNA: TGCGCCAGCAGCTCGGGACAGGGCCAAGAGACCCAGTACTTC.